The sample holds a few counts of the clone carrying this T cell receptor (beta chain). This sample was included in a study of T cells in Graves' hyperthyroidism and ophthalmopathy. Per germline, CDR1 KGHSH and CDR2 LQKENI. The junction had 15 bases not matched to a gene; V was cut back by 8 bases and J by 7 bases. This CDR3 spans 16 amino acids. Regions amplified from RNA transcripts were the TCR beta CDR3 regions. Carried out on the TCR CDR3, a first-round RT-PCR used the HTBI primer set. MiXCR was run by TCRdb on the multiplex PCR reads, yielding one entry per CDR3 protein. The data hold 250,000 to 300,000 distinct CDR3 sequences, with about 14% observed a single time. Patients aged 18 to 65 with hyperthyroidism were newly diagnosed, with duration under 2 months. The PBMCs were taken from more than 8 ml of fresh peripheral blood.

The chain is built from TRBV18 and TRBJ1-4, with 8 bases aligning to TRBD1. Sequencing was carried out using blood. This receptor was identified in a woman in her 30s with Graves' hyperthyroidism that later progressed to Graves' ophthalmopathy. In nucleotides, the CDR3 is TGTGCCAGCCCCCTTTCCCGAACAGGGGGTTTTGAAAAACTGTTTTTT. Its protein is CASPLSRTGGFEKLFF.